These T cell receptor beta chains were read from a single sample in a study of vaccination effects on CD4 cells after COVID-19. Produced via immunoSEQ multiplex PCR; TCRdb's table is partial and in-frame only. The table includes tens of thousands of clones, over 65% detected once. What these receptors recognize is not known. The specimen was CD4+ T cells from PBMCs cultured with HCoV-NL63 spike peptides, collected before COVID-19 vaccination. All receptors derive from a human donor who received a COVID-19 vaccine. Both conserved end residues are part of each CDR3. Fields, in order: J gene, V gene, clone size, CDR3 length, D gene, CDR3 protein, CDR3 DNA. A D gene is named only where the DNA matches it firmly. Size is omitted from some rows. Given values are once, few, many or a class for expanded clones.

TRBJ2-6,TRBV5-6,.,16,.,CASSLPGARGANVLTF,TGTGCCAGCAGCTTGCCCGGGGCGCGGGGGGCCAACGTCCTGACTTTC
TRBJ2-7,TRBV4-1,once,16,TRBD1,CASSQDMGQGFYEQYF,TGCGCCAGCAGCCAAGATATGGGACAGGGTTTCTACGAGCAGTACTTC
TRBJ1-1,TRBV18,.,14,.,CASSLGWVNTEAFF,TGTGCCAGCTCACTAGGGTGGGTGAACACTGAAGCTTTCTTT
TRBJ2-5,TRBV7-2,.,15,TRBD2,CASSFGAGVIETQYF,TGTGCCAGCAGCTTTGGGGCGGGAGTGATCGAGACCCAGTACTTC
TRBJ1-2,TRBV6-1,.,15,.,CASSELRVGSYGYTF,TGTGCCAGCAGTGAATTACGGGTCGGCTCCTATGGCTACACCTTC
TRBJ1-1,TRBV18,.,12,.,CASSGLNTEAFF,TGTGCCAGCTCAGGGCTGAACACTGAAGCTTTCTTT
TRBJ1-3,TRBV7-6,.,16,.,CASSASGAHSGNTIYF,TGTGCCAGCAGCGCGAGTGGGGCACACTCTGGAAACACCATATATTTT
TRBJ2-7,TRBV28,few,13,TRBD1,CASSSGGFYEQYF,TGTGCCAGCAGCTCAGGGGGATTTTACGAGCAGTACTTC
TRBJ1-3,TRBV5-4,once,15,.,CASSLRTASGNTIYF,TGTGCCAGCAGCTTGAGAACAGCCTCTGGAAACACCATATATTTT
TRBJ2-2,TRBV7-2,.,14,.,CASSFITETGELFF,TGTGCCAGCAGCTTTATAACGGAGACCGGGGAGCTGTTTTTT
TRBJ2-3,TRBV5-1,.,13,.,CASRGPSTDTQYF,TGCGCCTCACGTGGCCCTAGCACAGATACGCAGTATTTT
TRBJ2-5,TRBV19,.,13,TRBD2,CASSLTIGGAQYF,TGTGCCAGTAGTTTGACCATTGGGGGGGCCCAGTACTTC
TRBJ2-5,TRBV5-1,.,17,TRBD2,CASSLSGGAPFEETQYF,TGCGCCAGCAGCTTGTCCGGGGGGGCCCCGTTTGAGGAGACCCAGTACTTC
TRBJ2-4,TRBV7-2,.,16,TRBD1,CASSISTGIAKNIQYF,TGTGCCAGCAGCATCTCGACAGGGATAGCCAAAAACATTCAGTACTTC
TRBJ1-2,TRBV24-1,few,13,.,CATSDHQGYGYTF,TGTGCCACCAGTGATCACCAGGGGTATGGCTACACCTTC